The entry that follows covers one TCR beta chain sequence. These data are taken from a study of OX40 agonist ivuxolimab in advanced cancers. This CDR3 spans 18 amino acids. V was pared by 4 bases and J by 0 bases, with 13 bases of the junction left unmatched. From germline, CDR1 is SGHVS and CDR2 FNYEAQ. Data came from immunoSEQ multiplex PCR; TCRdb stores just in-frame clones and leaves some out. Counted here are 57,000 or so clones, approximately 89% occurring once; the ten biggest clones make up roughly 18%. The sequenced sample was CD4+ or CD8+ T cells sorted from blood, obtained in a trial of the OX40 agonist ivuxolimab. This clonotype originated in an adult with an advanced solid tumor such as melanoma, head and neck, liver or kidney cancer. J is TRBJ2-3 and V is TRBV7-6, with 7 bases aligning to TRBD1. CDR3 nucleotides: TGTGCCAGCAGCTCCCTCCCCGGGACAGCAACTAGCACAGATACGCAGTATTTT. Amino acids: CASSSLPGTATSTDTQYF.